Listed here are 30 T cell receptor beta chains from one sample, sequenced in a study of blood T cell repertoires in COVID-19. Profiling relied on immunoSEQ multiplex PCR, and the TCRdb table lists in-frame clones only, not all of them. The table shows around 97,000 clones, with approximately 84% occurring only once. The material sequenced was peripheral blood. Source of these receptors: a human donor in a cohort sampled during active or convalescent COVID-19.

The V gene is TRBV29-1, the J gene TRBJ2-5; the D gene is possibly TRBD2 (6 bases). Trimming removed 4 bases at V and 2 bases at J, with 8 bases between. The germline V gene encodes CDR1 SQVTM and CDR2 ANQGSEA. The CDR3 is 12 residues long. Here the CDR3 DNA reads TGCAGCGTTGTTAGCGGACAAGAGACCCAGTACTTC. Its protein is CSVVSGQETQYF.

To note about this clone: The junction differs from germline at one of its ends, possibly a read error. CDR3 sequence: CASSATGTNRRVSF. The CDR3, as DNA: TGTGCCAGCAGTGCAACAGGGACGAACAGACGGGTGTCTTTT. The chain employs TRBV27 and TRBJ1-4; perhaps TRBD1 as D (6 bases). The V gene's germline CDR1 is MNHEY and CDR2 SMNVEV (reference sequence). This CDR3 is built from 14 residues. Full variable domain (rest looked up from reference TRBV27 and TRBJ1-4): EAQVTQNPRYLITVTGKKLTVTCSQNMNHEYMSWYRQDPGLGLRQIYYSMNVEVTDKGDVPEGYKVSRKEKRNFPLILESPSPNQTSLYFCASSATGTNRRVSFGSGTQLSVL.

The CDR3 is CSAGDALAGRTDTQYF. The CDR3 DNA follows: TGCAGCGCCGGGGATGCACTAGCGGGGCGTACAGATACGCAGTATTTT. The chain carries TRBV29-1 and TRBJ2-3; 10 bases align to TRBD2. The CDR3 contains 16 residues. Germline V gene sequence: CDR1 SQVTM, CDR2 ANQGSEA. Germline trimming cut 7 bases from V and 3 bases from J; bases unmatched to any gene: 13.

The gene calls are TRBV7-2 and TRBJ1-5, with a tentative D call TRBD1 (5 bases). Germline lookup yields CDR1 SGHTA and CDR2 FQGNSA. Trimming stripped 3 bases from V and 6 bases from J, with 6 bases between. The CDR3 has 12 residues. The CDR3 nucleotides read TGTGCCAGCAGCTTGGGGGGTCAGCCCCAGCATTTT. It is translated as CASSLGGQPQHF.

In DNA, the CDR3 is TGTGCCAGCAGTGAAGCGGCGGGTAGCGGGGCGCTAGAGACCCAGTACTTC. It is translated as CASSEAAGSGALETQYF. The chain carries TRBV2 and TRBJ2-5, with 8 bases identical to TRBD2. Germline CDR1 and CDR2: SNHLY and FYNNEI. The V gene end was trimmed by 0 bases and the J gene end by 4 bases; junction bases not matched to a gene: 10. This CDR3 is 17 amino acids long.

V usage is TRBV7-6 and J usage is TRBJ2-1; 7 bases line up with TRBD1. The trim removed 5 bases at V and 6 bases at J, leaving 7 bases unmatched. This CDR3 is built from 14 residues. Germline V gives CDR1 SGHVS, CDR2 FNYEAQ. DNA for the CDR3: TGTGCCAGCAGCCGGGCCCCAGGGGGCAATGAGCAGTTCTTC. This codes for CASSRAPGGNEQFF.

This chain links TRBV30 with TRBJ1-2; no clear D gene. V lost 4 bases, J lost 5 bases, and 17 bases lay in between. This CDR3 spans 14 amino acids. The germline CDR1 and CDR2 sequences are GTSNPN and SVGIG (reference sequence). In DNA, the CDR3 is TGTGCCTGGATTGGGCAGACCCCATCTTATGGCTACACCTTC. Translated: CAWIGQTPSYGYTF.

The V call is TRBV5-1, the J call TRBJ2-3, with D maybe TRBD1 (5 bases). Germline lookup yields CDR1 SGHRS and CDR2 YFSETQ. The CDR3 spans 14 residues. Trimming pared 4 bases from V and 5 bases from J, leaving 14 bases between. For the CDR3, the DNA is TGCGCCAGCAGCCCGCCGCAGGGAATAGATACGCAGTATTTT. This sequence encodes CASSPPQGIDTQYF.

The chain is built from TRBV6-5 and TRBJ1-4; a possible D gene is TRBD1 (6 bases). CDR3 length: 15 amino acids. Germline CDR1 reads MNHEY; CDR2 reads SVGAGI. Trimming took off 8 bases at V and 8 bases at J, with 21 bases between the two ends. The CDR3 nucleotides read TGTGCCAGCTCCCCTAAGGGGGGGAGACGGGAAAAACTGTTTTTT. Translating gives CASSPKGGRREKLFF.

The chain links TRBV24-1 to TRBJ2-1; 10 bases match TRBD1. The CDR3 runs to 17 residues. The ends lost 2 bases at V and 7 bases at J; junction bases unmatched: 10. Germline CDR1 and CDR2: KGHDR and SFDVKD. The CDR3 protein is CATSDWGLGQGRNEQFF. The CDR3 DNA sequence: TGTGCCACCAGTGATTGGGGGCTGGGACAGGGGAGGAATGAGCAGTTCTTC.

The chain carries TRBV6-5 and TRBJ1-5; D remains ambiguous. CDR3 size: 16 residues. The V gene lost 4 bases and the J gene lost 0 bases, with 13 bases spanning the gap. Germline loops: CDR1 MNHEY, CDR2 SVGAGI. CDR3 sequence (DNA): TGTGCCAGCAGTTCCCGACCCGGGGATAGCAATCAGCCCCAGCATTTT. Translating gives CASSSRPGDSNQPQHF.

This clone was counted between two and nine times. This chain uses TRBV5-5 with TRBJ1-1, with 9 bases matching TRBD1. The germline V gene encodes CDR1 SGHKS and CDR2 YYEKEE (reference sequence). The length of the CDR3 is 16 residues. Trimming took 3 bases from V and 4 from J; bases not matched to a gene: 10. The CDR3 nucleotides read TGTGCCAGCAGCTCCGGGACAGGGTATAGTGGCACTGAAGCTTTCTTT. Translated: CASSSGTGYSGTEAFF.

This chain uses TRBV5-1 with TRBJ2-3, with 9 bases fitting TRBD2. V was pared by 5 bases and J by 2 bases, with 9 bases of the junction left unmatched. The CDR3 contains 16 residues. CDR1 and CDR2 (germline): SGHRS, YFSETQ. CDR3 nucleotide sequence: TGCGCCAGCAGGGAGAAACCTAGCGGGGTCACAGATACGCAGTATTTT. It is translated as CASREKPSGVTDTQYF.

The chain employs TRBV6-5 and TRBJ1-1; D is unresolved. The CDR3 consists of 14 residues. Deletions cut 0 bases from V and 4 bases from J, with 9 bases between. In germline, CDR1 is MNHEY, CDR2 SVGAGI. For the CDR3, the DNA is TGTGCCAGCAGTTACTCGGAGGGAAGCACTGAAGCTTTCTTT. It encodes CASSYSEGSTEAFF.

This clone was detected only once. The J gene is TRBJ1-1, the V gene TRBV13; 8 bases map to TRBD1. The trim removed 9 bases at V and 4 bases at J, leaving 13 bases unmatched. Germline V gene data show CDR1 as PRHDT and CDR2 as FYEKMQ (reference sequence). The CDR3 extends over 15 amino acids. The CDR3 loop reads CASHDRGVLGTEAFF. The CDR3 nucleotides are TGTGCCAGTCACGACAGGGGCGTTTTAGGCACTGAAGCTTTCTTT. Filled out from reference TRBV13 and TRBJ1-1, the complete variable domain reads AAGVIQSPRHLIKEKRETATLKCYPIPRHDTVYWYQQGPGQDPQFLISFYEKMQSDKGSIPDRFSAQQFSDYHSELNMSSLELGDSALYFCASHDRGVLGTEAFFGQGTRLTVV.

The rearrangement joins TRBV5-1 to TRBJ1-2; the D gene is possibly TRBD1 (6 bases). Germline V gene sequence: CDR1 SGHRS, CDR2 YFSETQ. V lost 1 base to trimming and J lost 2 bases, with 18 bases between them. The CDR3 contains 17 residues. This chain's CDR3 is CASSLSFRQGQNYGYTF. In DNA form, the CDR3 reads TGCGCCAGCAGCTTGTCCTTCAGGCAGGGGCAAAACTATGGCTACACCTTC.

This sequence joins TRBV27 and TRBJ2-1; 10 positions match TRBD2. The length of the CDR3 is 14 residues. With V trimmed by 6 bases and J by 7 bases, 6 bases remained unmatched. CDR1 MNHEY and CDR2 SMNVEV come from the germline V gene (reference sequence). The CDR3 is CASSQRGGRNEQFF. The CDR3 DNA follows: TGTGCCAGCAGCCAGCGGGGGGGCCGGAATGAGCAGTTCTTC.

The chain links TRBV7-3 to TRBJ2-7, with a weak D call TRBD1 (5 bases). V was trimmed by 2 bases and J by 6 bases, leaving 14 bases between them. The CDR3 extends over 14 amino acids. The germline gives CDR1 SGHTA, CDR2 FQGTGA. The CDR3 protein is CASSLAGHGFEQYF. Written as DNA, the CDR3 is TGTGCCAGCAGCTTAGCAGGGCACGGCTTCGAGCAGTACTTC. Looking up the rest from reference TRBV7-3 and TRBJ2-7 gives the full variable domain: GAGVSQTPSNKVTEKGKYVELRCDPISGHTALYWYRQSLGQGPEFLIYFQGTGAADDSGLPNDRFFAVRPEGSVSTLKIQRTERGDSAVYLCASSLAGHGFEQYFGPGTRLTVT.

The J gene is TRBJ2-6, the V gene TRBV2; no firm D call. The germline V gene has CDR1 SNHLY and CDR2 FYNNEI. The CDR3 sequence is 13 residues long. V was cut by 8 bases and J by 0 bases, with 5 bases left in between. In DNA form, the CDR3 reads TGTGCCAGCGCGAACTCTGGGGCCAACGTCCTGACTTTC. It specifies CASANSGANVLTF.

The chain joins TRBV5-1 to TRBJ2-2, with 8 bases matching TRBD1. The CDR3 loop spans 16 amino acids. The V gene end was trimmed by 4 bases and the J gene end by 2 bases; junction bases not matched to a gene: 7. Germline CDR1 is SGHRS and CDR2 is YFSETQ. The CDR3 coding sequence is TGCGCCAGCAGCCCTTTGGACAGGGTAAACACCGGGGAGCTGTTTTTT. Encoded protein: CASSPLDRVNTGELFF.

V is TRBV6-5 and J is TRBJ2-3; 9 bases are a match to TRBD1. The junction had 5 bases not matched to a gene; V was cut back by 4 bases and J by 3 bases. The CDR3 is 15 residues long. Per germline, CDR1 MNHEY and CDR2 SVGAGI. CDR3 in DNA: TGTGCCAGCAGTTCCCGGACAGGGGTGACAGATACGCAGTATTTT. It translates to CASSSRTGVTDTQYF.

The V gene is TRBV30, the J gene TRBJ2-5, with a tentative D call TRBD2 (7 bases). Germline V gives CDR1 GTSNPN, CDR2 SVGIG (reference sequence). The CDR3 sequence is 15 residues long. V was pared by 1 base and J by 5 bases, with 17 bases between. The CDR3 spells CAWSAGGGARETQYF. CDR3 nucleotide sequence: TGTGCCTGGAGTGCTGGTGGGGGGGCGCGGGAGACCCAGTACTTC.

The V gene is TRBV11-3, the J gene TRBJ1-2; no clear D. The CDR3 totals 12 residues. Germline loops: CDR1 SGHNT, CDR2 YENEEA. Trimming took 5 bases from V and 5 from J, leaving 9 bases between them. CDR3 nucleotide sequence: TGTGCCAGCAGCGTTCGGGGATATGGCTACACCTTC. It is translated as CASSVRGYGYTF.

The chain is built from TRBV18 and TRBJ1-2; 11 nucleotides line up with TRBD1. The CDR3 is made up of 14 amino acids. V lost 3 bases and J lost 7; bases outside the gene matches: 4. Per germline, CDR1 KGHSH and CDR2 LQKENI. CDR3 DNA: TGTGCCAGCTCACCTGGGACAGGGGGATTTGGCTACACCTTC. Amino acid sequence: CASSPGTGGFGYTF.

The gene calls are TRBV24-1 and TRBJ1-2; D not resolved. The CDR3 runs to 12 residues. Germline V gene sequence: CDR1 KGHDR, CDR2 SFDVKD. V dropped 6 bases and J dropped 4 bases, with 8 bases sitting between them. CDR3 coding DNA: TGTGCCACCAGTAACAGTCGCTATGGCTACACCTTC. Amino acid sequence: CATSNSRYGYTF.

This clone was recorded a few times. The chain carries TRBV27 and TRBJ2-3; TRBD2 matches at 9 bases. This CDR3 is built from 14 residues. Germline CDR1 is MNHEY and CDR2 is SMNVEV (reference sequence). Unmatched junction bases numbered 0, after V lost 3 bases and J lost 2 bases. The CDR3 loop reads CASSLGLATDTQYF. The CDR3, as DNA: TGTGCCAGCAGTTTGGGACTAGCCACAGATACGCAGTATTTT.

V is TRBV11-2 and J is TRBJ1-1, with unresolved D. V lost 0 bases to trimming and J lost 4 bases, with 18 bases between them. Germline CDR1 and CDR2: SGHAT and FQNNGV. The CDR3 covers 17 residues. The CDR3 nucleotides read TGTGCCAGCAGCTTAGATTTTTATGGCGGCACCGGCACTGAAGCTTTCTTT. Amino acids: CASSLDFYGGTGTEAFF. Based on the CDR3 plus reference TRBV11-2 and TRBJ1-1, the full variable domain is EAGVAQSPRYKIIEKRQSVAFWCNPISGHATLYWYQQILGQGPKLLIQFQNNGVVDDSQLPKDRFSAERLKGVDSTLKIQPAKLEDSAVYLCASSLDFYGGTGTEAFFGQGTRLTVV.

The rearrangement uses TRBV24-1 and TRBJ2-7; 12 bases fit TRBD1. V shed 4 bases and J 7 bases; nucleotides not matched to a gene: 4. Germline V gene sequence: CDR1 KGHDR, CDR2 SFDVKD. This CDR3 spans 14 amino acids. The CDR3 DNA is TGTGCCACCAGTGACAGGGACAGGGGGCCAGAGCAGTACTTC. Amino acid sequence: CATSDRDRGPEQYF.

The chain couples TRBV12-3 or TRBV12-4 to TRBJ1-6; D is undetermined. This CDR3 is 13 amino acids long. Trimming pared 5 bases from V and 5 bases from J, leaving 7 bases between. The CDR3 coding sequence is TGTGCCAGCAGTATCCGGGATAATTCACCCCTCCACTTT. Translated, it gives CASSIRDNSPLHF.

The chain links TRBV18 to TRBJ1-1; 7 bases are shared with TRBD1. This CDR3 comprises 14 residues. The germline V gene has CDR1 KGHSH and CDR2 LQKENI. V lost 4 bases to trimming and J lost 1 base; unmatched junction nucleotides: 3. This chain's CDR3 is CASSQTGSNTEAFF. CDR3 nucleotides: TGTGCCAGCTCACAGACAGGGTCGAACACTGAAGCTTTCTTT.